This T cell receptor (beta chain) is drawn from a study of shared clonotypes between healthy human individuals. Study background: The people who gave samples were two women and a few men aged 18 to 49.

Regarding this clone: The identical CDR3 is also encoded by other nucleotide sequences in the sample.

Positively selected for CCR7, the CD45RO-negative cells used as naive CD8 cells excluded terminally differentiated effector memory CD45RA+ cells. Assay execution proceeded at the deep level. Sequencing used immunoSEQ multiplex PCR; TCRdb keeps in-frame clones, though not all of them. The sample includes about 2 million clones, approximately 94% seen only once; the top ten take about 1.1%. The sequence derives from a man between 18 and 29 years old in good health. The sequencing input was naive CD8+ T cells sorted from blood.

CDR3 residues: CASSEGLAGVGETQYF. CDR3 DNA: TGTGCCAGCAGTGAAGGACTAGCGGGAGTTGGAGAGACCCAGTACTTC. The chain uses TRBV2 and TRBJ2-5; TRBD2 aligns across 12 bases. Germline-derived CDR1 and CDR2 are SNHLY and FYNNEI. The CDR3 is made up of 16 amino acids. V shed 1 base and J 4 bases; nucleotides not matched to a gene: 4.